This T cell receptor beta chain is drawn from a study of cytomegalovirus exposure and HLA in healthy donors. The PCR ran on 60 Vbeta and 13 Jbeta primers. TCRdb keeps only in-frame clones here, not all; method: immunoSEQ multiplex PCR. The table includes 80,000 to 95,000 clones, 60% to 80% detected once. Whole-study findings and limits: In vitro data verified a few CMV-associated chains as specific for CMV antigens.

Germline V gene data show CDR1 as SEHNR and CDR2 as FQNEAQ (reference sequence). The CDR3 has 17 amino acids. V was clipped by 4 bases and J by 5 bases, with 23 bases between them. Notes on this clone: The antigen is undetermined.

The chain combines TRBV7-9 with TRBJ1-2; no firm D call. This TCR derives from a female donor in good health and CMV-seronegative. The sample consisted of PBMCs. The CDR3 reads CASSSKRVLGESYGYTF. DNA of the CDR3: TGTGCCAGCAGCTCAAAGAGGGTTCTTGGGGAGTCGTATGGCTACACCTTC.